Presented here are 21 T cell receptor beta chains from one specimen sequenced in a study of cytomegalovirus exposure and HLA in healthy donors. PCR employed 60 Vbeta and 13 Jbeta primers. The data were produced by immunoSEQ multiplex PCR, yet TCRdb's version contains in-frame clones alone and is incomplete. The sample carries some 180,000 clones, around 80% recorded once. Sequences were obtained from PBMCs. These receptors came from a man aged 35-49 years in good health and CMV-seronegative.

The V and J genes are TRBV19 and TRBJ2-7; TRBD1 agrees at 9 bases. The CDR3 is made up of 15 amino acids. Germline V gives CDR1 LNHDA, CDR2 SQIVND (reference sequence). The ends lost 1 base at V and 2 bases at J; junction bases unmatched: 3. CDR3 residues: CASSIGTGGPYEQYF. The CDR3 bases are TGTGCCAGTAGTATAGGTACAGGGGGCCCCTACGAGCAGTACTTC.

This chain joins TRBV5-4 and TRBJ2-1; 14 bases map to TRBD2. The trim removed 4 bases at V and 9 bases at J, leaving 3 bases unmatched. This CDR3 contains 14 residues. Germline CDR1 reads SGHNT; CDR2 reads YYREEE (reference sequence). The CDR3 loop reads CASSRLAGGGEQFF. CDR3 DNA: TGTGCCAGCAGCCGACTAGCGGGAGGGGGTGAGCAGTTCTTC.

The CDR3 DNA follows: TGTGCCAGCATCAACAGTCTCCGCAGTGAAGCTTTCTTT. It yields the protein CASINSLRSEAFF. The V and J genes are TRBV28 and TRBJ1-1; D is unresolved. The V gene lost 7 bases and the J gene lost 7 bases, with 16 bases spanning the gap. The CDR3 length is 13 residues. Germline V lookup: CDR1 MDHEN, CDR2 SYDVKM.

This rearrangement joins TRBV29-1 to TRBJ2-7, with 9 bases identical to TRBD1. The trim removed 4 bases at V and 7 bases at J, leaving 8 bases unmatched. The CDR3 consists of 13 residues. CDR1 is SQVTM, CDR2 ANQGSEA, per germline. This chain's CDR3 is CSVGQGESGEQYF. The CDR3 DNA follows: TGCAGCGTTGGACAGGGGGAGTCCGGAGAGCAGTACTTC.

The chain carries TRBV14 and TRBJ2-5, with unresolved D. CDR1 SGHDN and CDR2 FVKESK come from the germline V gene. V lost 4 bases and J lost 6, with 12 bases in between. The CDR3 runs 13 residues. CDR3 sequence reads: CASSPKPEKTQYF. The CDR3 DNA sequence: TGTGCCAGCAGCCCAAAACCTGAGAAGACCCAGTACTTC.

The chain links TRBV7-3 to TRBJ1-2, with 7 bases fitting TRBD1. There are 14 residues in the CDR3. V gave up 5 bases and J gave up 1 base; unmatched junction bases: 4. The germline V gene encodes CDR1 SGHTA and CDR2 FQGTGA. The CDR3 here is CASSQGTVNYGYTF. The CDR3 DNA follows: TGTGCCAGCAGCCAGGGGACAGTTAACTATGGCTACACCTTC.

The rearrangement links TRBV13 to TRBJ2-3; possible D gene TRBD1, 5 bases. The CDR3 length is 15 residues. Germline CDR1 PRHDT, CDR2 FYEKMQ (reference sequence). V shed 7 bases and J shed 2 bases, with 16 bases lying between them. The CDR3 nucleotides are TGTGCCAGCAAGTGGGCAGGGATTCCCACAGATACGCAGTATTTT. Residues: CASKWAGIPTDTQYF.

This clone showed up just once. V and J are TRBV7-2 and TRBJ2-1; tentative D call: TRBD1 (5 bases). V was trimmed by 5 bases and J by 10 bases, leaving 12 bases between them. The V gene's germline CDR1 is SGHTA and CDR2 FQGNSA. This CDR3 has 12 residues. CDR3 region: CASSLRQKEQFF. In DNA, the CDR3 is TGTGCCAGCAGCCTAAGACAGAAAGAGCAGTTCTTC.

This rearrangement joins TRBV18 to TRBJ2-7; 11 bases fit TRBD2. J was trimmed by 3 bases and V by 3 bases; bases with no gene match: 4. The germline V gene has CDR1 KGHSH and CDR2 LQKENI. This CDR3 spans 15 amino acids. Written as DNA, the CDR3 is TGTGCCAGCTCACCGGGACTAGCGGACCTCTACGAGCAGTACTTC. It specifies CASSPGLADLYEQYF. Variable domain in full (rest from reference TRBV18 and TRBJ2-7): NAGVMQNPRHLVRRRGQEARLRCSPMKGHSHVYWYRQLPEEGLKFMVYLQKENIIDESGMPKERFSAEFPKEGPSILRIQQVVRGDSAAYFCASSPGLADLYEQYFGPGTRLTVT.

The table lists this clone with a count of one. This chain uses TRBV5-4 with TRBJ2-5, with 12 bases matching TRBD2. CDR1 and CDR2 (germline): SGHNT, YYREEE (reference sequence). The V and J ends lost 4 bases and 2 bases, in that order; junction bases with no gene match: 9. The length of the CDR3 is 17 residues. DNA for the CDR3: TGTGCCAGCAGCCCCTATTTGCTAGCGGGGGGGCAAGAGACCCAGTACTTC. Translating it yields CASSPYLLAGGQETQYF. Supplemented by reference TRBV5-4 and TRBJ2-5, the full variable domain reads ETGVTQSPTHLIKTRGQQVTLRCSSQSGHNTVSWYQQALGQGPQFIFQYYREEENGRGNFPPRFSGLQFPNYSSELNVNALELDDSALYLCASSPYLLAGGQETQYFGPGTRLLVL.

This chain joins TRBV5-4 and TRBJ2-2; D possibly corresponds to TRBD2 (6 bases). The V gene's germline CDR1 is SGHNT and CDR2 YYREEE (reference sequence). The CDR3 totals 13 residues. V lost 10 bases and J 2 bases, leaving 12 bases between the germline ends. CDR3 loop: CAPRDSNTGELFF. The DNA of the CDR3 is TGTGCCCCCCGGGACTCTAACACCGGGGAGCTGTTTTTT.

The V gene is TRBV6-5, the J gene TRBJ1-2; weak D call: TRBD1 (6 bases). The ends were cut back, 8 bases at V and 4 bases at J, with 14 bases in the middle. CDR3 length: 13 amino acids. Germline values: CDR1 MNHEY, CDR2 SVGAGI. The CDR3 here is CASAGGGPYGYTF. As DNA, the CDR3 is TGTGCCAGCGCGGGAGGGGGGCCCTATGGCTACACCTTC.

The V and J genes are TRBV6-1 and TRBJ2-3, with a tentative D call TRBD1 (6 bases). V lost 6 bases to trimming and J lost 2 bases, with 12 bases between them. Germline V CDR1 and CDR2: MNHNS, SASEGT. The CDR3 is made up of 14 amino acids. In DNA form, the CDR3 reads TGTGCCAGCAGCGGACAGAGGAACACAGATACGCAGTATTTT. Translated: CASSGQRNTDTQYF.

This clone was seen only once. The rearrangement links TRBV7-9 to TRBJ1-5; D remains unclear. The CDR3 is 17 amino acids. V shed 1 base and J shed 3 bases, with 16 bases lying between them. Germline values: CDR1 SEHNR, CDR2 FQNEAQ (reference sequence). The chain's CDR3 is CASSLVGIRDNNQPQHF. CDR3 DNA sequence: TGTGCCAGCAGCTTAGTTGGGATCCGGGATAACAATCAGCCCCAGCATTTT.

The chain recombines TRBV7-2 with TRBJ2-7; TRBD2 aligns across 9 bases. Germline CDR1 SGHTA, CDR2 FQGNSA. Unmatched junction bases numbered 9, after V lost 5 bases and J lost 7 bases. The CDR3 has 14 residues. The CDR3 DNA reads TGTGCCAGCAGCGCCTATAGCGGGGGTTTGGAGCAGTACTTC. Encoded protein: CASSAYSGGLEQYF.

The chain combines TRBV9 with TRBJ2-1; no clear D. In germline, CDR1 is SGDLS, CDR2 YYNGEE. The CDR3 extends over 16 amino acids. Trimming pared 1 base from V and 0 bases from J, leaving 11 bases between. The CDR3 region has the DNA TGTGCCAGCAGCGTATCGGAATCGGGCTCCTACAATGAGCAGTTCTTC. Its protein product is CASSVSESGSYNEQFF.

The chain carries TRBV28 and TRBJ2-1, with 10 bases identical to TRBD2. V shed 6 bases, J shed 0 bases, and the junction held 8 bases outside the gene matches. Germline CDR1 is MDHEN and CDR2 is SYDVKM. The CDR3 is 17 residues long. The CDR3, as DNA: TGTGCCAGCAGCCGCGGACTAGCGGATAGCTCCTACAATGAGCAGTTCTTC. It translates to CASSRGLADSSYNEQFF.

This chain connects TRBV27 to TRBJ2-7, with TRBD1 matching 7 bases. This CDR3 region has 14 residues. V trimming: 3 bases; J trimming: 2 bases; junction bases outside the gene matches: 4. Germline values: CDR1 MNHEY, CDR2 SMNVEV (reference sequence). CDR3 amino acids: CASSFITGAYEQYF. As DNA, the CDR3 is TGTGCCAGCAGTTTCATCACAGGGGCCTACGAGCAGTACTTC.

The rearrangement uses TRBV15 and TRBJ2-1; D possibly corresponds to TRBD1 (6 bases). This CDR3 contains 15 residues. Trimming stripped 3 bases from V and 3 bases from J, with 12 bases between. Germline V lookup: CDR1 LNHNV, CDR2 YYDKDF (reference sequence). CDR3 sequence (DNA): TGTGCCACCAGCAGGGAGGACAGCCGCTACAATGAGCAGTTCTTC. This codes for CATSREDSRYNEQFF.

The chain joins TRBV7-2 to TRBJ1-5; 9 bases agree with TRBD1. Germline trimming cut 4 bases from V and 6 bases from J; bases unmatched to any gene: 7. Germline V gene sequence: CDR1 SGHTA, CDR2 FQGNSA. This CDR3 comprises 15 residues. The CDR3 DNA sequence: TGTGCCAGCAGCTCCGGGACAGGGAGGGGTCAGCCCCAGCATTTT. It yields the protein CASSSGTGRGQPQHF. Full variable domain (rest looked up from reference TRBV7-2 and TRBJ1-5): GAGVSQSPSNKVTEKGKDVELRCDPISGHTALYWYRQSLGQGLEFLIYFQGNSAPDKSGLPSDRFSAERTGGSVSTLTIQRTQQEDSAVYLCASSSGTGRGQPQHFGDGTRLSIL.

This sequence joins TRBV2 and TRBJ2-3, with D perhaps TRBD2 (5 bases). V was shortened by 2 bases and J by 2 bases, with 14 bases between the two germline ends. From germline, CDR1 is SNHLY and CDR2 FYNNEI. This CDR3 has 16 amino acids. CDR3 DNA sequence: TGTGCCAGCAGTGAATTCGGACTCACACTCACAGATACGCAGTATTTT. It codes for CASSEFGLTLTDTQYF.